The entry below describes one T cell receptor (beta chain). The sample holds a few counts of this clone. The specificity of this receptor is unknown. No much larger clone is present one base from it, and per-base qualities are unavailable. The entire isolated RNA was reverse transcribed using the High Capacity cDNA Reverse Transcription Kit, and thus expressed TCRB transcripts were sequenced. Deep immunoSEQ sequencing was performed on naive, central memory and regulatory T cell samples, with an average of about 3.6 million total reads per sample. After sorted cells were lysed in RLT buffer, RNA was extracted with DNase-treated RNeasy Micro or Mini kits, with the choice depending on cell number. Each cell subset was processed on its own to prevent cross-contamination, while patient and healthy donor samples were processed together. TCRB sequences were amplified from cDNA with the immunoSEQ multiplex PCR, producing 87-bp fragments spanning the CDR3 region. Sequencing of the amplicons was done on the Illumina HiSeq platform. On the authors' methods: PCR bias was computationally corrected using synthetic template baselines, reads within Hamming distance 2 were collapsed, and singletons that could not be merged were discarded. By aligning reads against IMGT, V, D and J genes, CDR3 length, and insertions or deletions at six rearrangement sites were assigned. Clonotype counts were normalized to sorted cell number within each subset before computing true diversity and Gini coefficients with the tcR R package. The overlap coefficient, calculated on TCRB nucleotide sequences, was used to quantify repertoire sharing. As a proxy for the pre-selection repertoire, out-of-frame TCRB sequences from naive cells were analyzed. TCRdb provides this immuneACCESS table in a form limited to in-frame rearrangements. Some clones are lacking; in checked studies, under half of them reflect an unresolved V gene, and why the rest are absent is not known. That table is the source of V, J and clone size, and D and trimming were worked out from the DNA. The table for this sample lists 220,000 or so clones; 55% to 70% of them were counted only once. Clones ranked in the top ten supply around 0.05% of the sample.

Each donor gave one peripheral blood draw, approximately 120 mL on average, collected into heparinised tubes. A BD FACSAria II and a panel including CD45RO, CCR7, CD25, CD127, CD95 and CD27 were used to sort naive, central memory, regulatory and stem cell-like memory CD4+ T cells. Purity was above 95% for every sorted population. PBMCs were isolated right away by Lymphoprep density gradient centrifugation and were stained directly, without culture. To minimize batch effects, samples were stained and sorted in pairs, one healthy donor with one patient per experiment. The sample comes from a study of beta chain features in type 1 diabetes (dated by TCRdb to the late 2010s). Concerning the study at large: Mean age, gender distribution, total cell number and subset yield did not differ between patients and healthy donors. A total of 90 million to 140 million sorted cells were examined across all samples, and RNA yield correlated strongly with the number of cells per subset. The study compared the TCRB repertoires of sorted circulating CD4+ T cell subsets in recently diagnosed type 1 diabetes patients with those in matched healthy donors. Regulatory and stem cell-like memory subsets were obtained from only 8 patients and roughly eight healthy donors, while naive and central memory subsets were obtained from all 30 or so donors.

On the study overall, not on this receptor specifically: Only small numbers of individuals were included in the HLA sub-analyses, which left unresolved whether HLA type had any influence on TCRB rearrangement. Naive, central memory and regulatory TCRB repertoires appeared more similar among patients than among healthy donors. A moderate but significant shortening of TCRB CDR3 length was observed in type 1 diabetes patients in all four CD4+ subsets. Because cDNA was sequenced instead of genomic DNA, activated cells with high expression could be over-represented, although the groups did not differ in activation or CD3 levels. Shorter templates might have been favored by PCR, but patient and control samples were amplified and corrected together, so both groups would have been affected equally by any skew. Fewer insertions and more nucleotide deletions at VDJ recombination sites were observed in patients with type 1 diabetes, implying thymic rearrangement abnormalities.

CDR1 is given as SGDLS and CDR2 as YYNGEE, both from the germline V gene. V is cut by 0 bases and J by 3 bases, and the space between the germline ends is 8 bases. The CDR3, cysteine through phenylalanine, is 14 amino acids long. Just CDR3 DNA is preserved here, 42 bases in frame from base 1. The sequencing sample was made of naive CD4+ T cells from blood. The cell subset or site label here, explained by the study, means: true naive CD4+ T cells. The sequence is built from TRBV9 and TRBJ2-3; the D gene cannot be named for sure. The clonotype was recovered from a man younger than 40 in good health. The CDR3 region: CASSVGVGTDTQYF. The bases read TGTGCCAGCAGCGTAGGAGTGGGAACAGATACGCAGTATTTT.